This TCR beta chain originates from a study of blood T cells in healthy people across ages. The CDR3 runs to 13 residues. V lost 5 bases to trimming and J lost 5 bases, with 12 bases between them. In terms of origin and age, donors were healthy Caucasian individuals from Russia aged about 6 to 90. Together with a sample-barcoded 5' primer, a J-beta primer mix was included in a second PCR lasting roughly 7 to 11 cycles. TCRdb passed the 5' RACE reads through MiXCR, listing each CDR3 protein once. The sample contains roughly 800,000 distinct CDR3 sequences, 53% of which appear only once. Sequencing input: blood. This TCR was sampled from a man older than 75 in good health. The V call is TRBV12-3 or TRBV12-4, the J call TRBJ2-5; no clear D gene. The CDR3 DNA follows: TGTGCCAGCAGTGTAAATATCGGGGAGACCCAGTACTTC. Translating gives CASSVNIGETQYF.